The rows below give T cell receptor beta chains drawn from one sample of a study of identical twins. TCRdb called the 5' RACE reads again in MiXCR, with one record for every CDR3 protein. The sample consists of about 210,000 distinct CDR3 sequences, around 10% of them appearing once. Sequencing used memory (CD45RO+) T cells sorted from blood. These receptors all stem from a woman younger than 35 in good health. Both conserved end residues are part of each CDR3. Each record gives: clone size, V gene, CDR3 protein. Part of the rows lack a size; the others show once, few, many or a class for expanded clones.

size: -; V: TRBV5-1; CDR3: CASSLRRLAGGYNEQFF
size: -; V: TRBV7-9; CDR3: CASSLELSYEQYF
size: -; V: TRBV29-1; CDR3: CSVGGGELPEQYF
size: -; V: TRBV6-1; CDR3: CASSPVPNYGYTF
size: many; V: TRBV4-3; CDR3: CASSQDLPGVGSNQPQHF
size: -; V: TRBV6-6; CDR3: CASKYSDSPLHF
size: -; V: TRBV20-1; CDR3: CSAGPGLPYEQYF
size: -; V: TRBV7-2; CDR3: CASSSQALYEQYF
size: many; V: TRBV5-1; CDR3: CASSSGPATFNEQFF
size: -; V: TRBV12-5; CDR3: CASGNSNQPQHF
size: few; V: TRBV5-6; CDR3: CASSLLGEYSNQPQHF
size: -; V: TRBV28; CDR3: CASSFSAAEAFF
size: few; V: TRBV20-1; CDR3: CSARDSTTSPHGELFF
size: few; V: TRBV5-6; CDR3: CASSLIAGDHEQYF
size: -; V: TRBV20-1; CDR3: CSAMAAGKINTGELFF
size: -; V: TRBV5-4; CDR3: CASSPRGREGGTQYF
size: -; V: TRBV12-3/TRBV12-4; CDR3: CASSLRQGRYEQYF
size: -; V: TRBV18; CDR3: CASSPAGETQYF
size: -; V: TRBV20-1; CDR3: CSAREGPGNTIYF
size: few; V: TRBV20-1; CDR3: CSALDYSSSYEQYF
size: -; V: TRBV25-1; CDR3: CASSEAGYYGYTF
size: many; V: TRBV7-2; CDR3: CASSPSYTEAFF
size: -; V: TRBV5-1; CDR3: CASSLGGTENEKLFF
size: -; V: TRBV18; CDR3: CASSPQPLEFNTEAFF
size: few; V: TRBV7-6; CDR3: CASSLWSGSHNEQFF
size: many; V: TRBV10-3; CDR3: CAISELGGSGANVLTF